The TCR beta chain described here comes from a study of T cells of healthy individuals. This clonotype was observed many times. TCRdb called the 5' RACE reads again in MiXCR, with one record for every CDR3 protein. The sample lists some 100,000 distinct CDR3 sequences; approximately 15% were seen once. CDR1 is MDHEN and CDR2 is SYDVKM in the germline V gene. The CDR3 is 12 residues long. V lost 2 bases, J lost 2 bases, and 0 bases lay in between. V is TRBV28 and J is TRBJ2-2; D is unclear. The clonotype comes from a human donor in good health. CDR3 nucleotides: TGTGCCAGCAGTTTAAACACCGGGGAGCTGTTTTTT. Its translation: CASSLNTGELFF.